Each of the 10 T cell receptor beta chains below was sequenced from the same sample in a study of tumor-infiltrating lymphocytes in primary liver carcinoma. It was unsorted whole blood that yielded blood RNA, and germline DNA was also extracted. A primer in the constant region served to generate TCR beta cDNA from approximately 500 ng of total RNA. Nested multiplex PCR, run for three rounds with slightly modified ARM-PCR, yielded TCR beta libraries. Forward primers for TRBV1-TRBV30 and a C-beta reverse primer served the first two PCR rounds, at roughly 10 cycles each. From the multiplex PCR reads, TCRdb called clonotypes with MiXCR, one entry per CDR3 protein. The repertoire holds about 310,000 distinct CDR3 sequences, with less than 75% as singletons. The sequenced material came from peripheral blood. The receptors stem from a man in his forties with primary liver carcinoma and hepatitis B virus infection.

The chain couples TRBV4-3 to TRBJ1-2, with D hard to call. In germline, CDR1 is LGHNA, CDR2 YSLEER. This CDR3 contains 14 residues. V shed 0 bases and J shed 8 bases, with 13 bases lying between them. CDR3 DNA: TGCGCCAGCAGCCAAGATTGGATGGTGCAGGGCTACACCTTC. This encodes CASSQDWMVQGYTF.

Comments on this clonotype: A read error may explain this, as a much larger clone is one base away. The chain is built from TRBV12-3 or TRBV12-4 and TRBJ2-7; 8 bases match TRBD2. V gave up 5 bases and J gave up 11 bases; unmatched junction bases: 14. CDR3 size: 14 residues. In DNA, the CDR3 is TGTGCCAGCAGTCTTACCGGGACTAGGGTGGAGAAGTACTTC. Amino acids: CASSLTGTRVEKYF.

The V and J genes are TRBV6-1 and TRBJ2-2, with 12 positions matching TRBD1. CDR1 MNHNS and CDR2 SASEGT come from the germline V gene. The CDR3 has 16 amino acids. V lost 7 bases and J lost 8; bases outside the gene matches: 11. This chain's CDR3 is CASNGGTGGISGELFF. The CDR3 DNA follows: TGTGCCAGCAATGGGGGGACAGGGGGCATATCTGGGGAGCTGTTTTTT.

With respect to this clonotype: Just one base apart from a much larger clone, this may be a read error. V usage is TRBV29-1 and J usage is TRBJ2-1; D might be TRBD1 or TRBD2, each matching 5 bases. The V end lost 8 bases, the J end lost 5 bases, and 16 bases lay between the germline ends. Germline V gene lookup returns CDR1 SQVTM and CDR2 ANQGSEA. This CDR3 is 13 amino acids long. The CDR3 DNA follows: TGCAGCTCCCCGGGGCATGGAGACAATGAGCAGTTCTTC. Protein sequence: CSSPGHGDNEQFF.

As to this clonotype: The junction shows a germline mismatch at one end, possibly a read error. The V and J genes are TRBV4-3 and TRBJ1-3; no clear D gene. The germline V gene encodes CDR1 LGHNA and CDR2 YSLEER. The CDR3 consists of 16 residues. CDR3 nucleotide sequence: TGCGTCAGCAGCCAAGATAGCTACCTCTCTGGAAACACCATATATTTC. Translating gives CVSSQDSYLSGNTIYF.

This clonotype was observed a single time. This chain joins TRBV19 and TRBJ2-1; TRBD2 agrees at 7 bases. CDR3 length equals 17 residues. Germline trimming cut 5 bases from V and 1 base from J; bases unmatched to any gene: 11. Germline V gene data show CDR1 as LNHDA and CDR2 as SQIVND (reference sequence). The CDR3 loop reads CASSPPTSPSSYNEQFF. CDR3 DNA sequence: TGTGCCAGTAGTCCCCCGACTAGCCCCAGTTCCTACAATGAGCAGTTCTTC. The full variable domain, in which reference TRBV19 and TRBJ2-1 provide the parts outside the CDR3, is DGGITQSPKYLFRKEGQNVTLSCEQNLNHDAMYWYRQDPGQGLRLIYYSQIVNDFQKGDIAEGYSVSREKKESFPLTVTSAQKNPTAFYLCASSPPTSPSSYNEQFFGPGTRLTVL.

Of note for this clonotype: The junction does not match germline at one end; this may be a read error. CDR3 DNA: TGTGCCAGCAGCTCAGGGGGCGCGTCTGGAGCCAACGTCCCGACTTTC. This translates into CASSSGGASGANVPTF. This chain connects TRBV11-3 to TRBJ2-6, with 8 nucleotides matching TRBD1. The germline gives CDR1 SGHNT, CDR2 YENEEA. The CDR3 length is 16 residues.

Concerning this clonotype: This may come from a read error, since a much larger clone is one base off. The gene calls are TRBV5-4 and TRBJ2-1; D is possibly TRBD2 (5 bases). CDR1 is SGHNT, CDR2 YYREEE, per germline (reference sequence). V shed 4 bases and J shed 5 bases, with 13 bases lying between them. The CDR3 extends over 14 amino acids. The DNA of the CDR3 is TGTGCCAGCAGCCCTGAAGCGGCTGACAATGAGCAGTTCTTC. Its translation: CASSPEAADNEQFF.

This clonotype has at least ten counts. The CDR3: CASSLRESQETQYF. In DNA form, the CDR3 reads TGTGCCAGCAGCTTGAGGGAATCCCAAGAGACCCAGTACTTC. The chain uses TRBV5-4 and TRBJ2-5; D uncertain. This CDR3 contains 14 residues. Trimming left V 1 base short and J 1 base short, with 8 bases between. Germline V lookup: CDR1 SGHNT, CDR2 YYREEE (reference sequence).

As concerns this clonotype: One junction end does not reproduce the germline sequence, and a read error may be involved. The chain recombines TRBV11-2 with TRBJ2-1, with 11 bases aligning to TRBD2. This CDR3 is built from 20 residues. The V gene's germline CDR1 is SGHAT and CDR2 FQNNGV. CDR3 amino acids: CASGLVGLAGGPSLSNVQFF. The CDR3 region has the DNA TGTGCCAGCGGCTTAGTGGGGCTAGCGGGAGGCCCCTCTCTCAGCAATGTGCAGTTCTTC. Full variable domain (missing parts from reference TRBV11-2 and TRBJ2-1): EAGVAQSPRYKIIEKRQSVAFWCNPISGHATLYWYQQILGQGPKLLIQFQNNGVVDDSQLPKDRFSAERLKGVDSTLKIQPAKLEDSAVYLCASGLVGLAGGPSLSNVQFFGPGTRLTVL.